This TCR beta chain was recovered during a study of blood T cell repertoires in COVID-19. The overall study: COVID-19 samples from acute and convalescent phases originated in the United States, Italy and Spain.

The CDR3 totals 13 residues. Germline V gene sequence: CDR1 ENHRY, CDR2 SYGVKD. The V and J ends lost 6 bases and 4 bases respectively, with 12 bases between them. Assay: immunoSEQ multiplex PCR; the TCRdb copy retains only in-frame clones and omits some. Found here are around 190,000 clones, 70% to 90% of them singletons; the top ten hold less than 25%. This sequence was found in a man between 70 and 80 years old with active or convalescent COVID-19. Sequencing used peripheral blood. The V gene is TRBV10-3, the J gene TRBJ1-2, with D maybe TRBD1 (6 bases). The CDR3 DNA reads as TGTGCCATCAGGGCAGGACAGCTCTATGGCTACACCTTC. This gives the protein CAIRAGQLYGYTF.